Shown below are 5 T cell receptor beta chains from a single sample sequenced in a study of T-cell memory formation after mild COVID-19. MiXCR, applied by TCRdb to the 5' RACE reads, yields one record per CDR3 protein. The sample yields hundreds of thousands of distinct CDR3 sequences, about 15% seen once. The sample was PBMCs or a T cell subset sorted from them (not recorded which). The receptor set was obtained from a man between 18 and 35 years old who had mild COVID-19 (a few samples of this study predate the infection). Cell type and time point are not known.

The J gene is TRBJ1-2, the V gene TRBV7-2; no reliable D call. V was shortened by 3 bases and J by 5 bases, with 13 bases between the two germline ends. Per germline, CDR1 SGHTA and CDR2 FQGNSA. The CDR3 loop spans 14 amino acids. For the CDR3, the DNA is TGTGCCAGCAGCTTGGGGTCGGTTCTTTATGGCTACACCTTC. Amino acid sequence: CASSLGSVLYGYTF. The entire variable domain, with the rest obtained from reference TRBV7-2 and TRBJ1-2, is as follows: GAGVSQSPSNKVTEKGKDVELRCDPISGHTALYWYRQSLGQGLEFLIYFQGNSAPDKSGLPSDRFSAERTGGSVSTLTIQRTQQEDSAVYLCASSLGSVLYGYTFGSGTRLTVV.

V usage is TRBV4-1 and J usage is TRBJ1-5; tentative D call: TRBD1 (6 bases). CDR1 and CDR2 (germline): MGHRA, YSYEKL. Trimming stripped 1 base from V and 4 bases from J, with 14 bases between. The CDR3 extends over 16 amino acids. CDR3 sequence (DNA): TGCGCCAGCAGCCAAGGGCCTGGACAGAAAAATCAGCCCCAGCATTTT. This translates into CASSQGPGQKNQPQHF.

This clonotype has a handful of counts. This chain uses TRBV12-3 or TRBV12-4 with TRBJ1-2; D perhaps matches TRBD1 (6 bases). The CDR3 is 14 residues long. Trimming pared 2 bases from V and 3 bases from J, leaving 10 bases between. CDR3 region: CASSLQGRDYGYTF. As DNA, the CDR3 is TGTGCCAGCAGTTTACAGGGGAGGGACTATGGCTACACCTTC.

V and J are TRBV7-6 and TRBJ1-4; 9 nucleotides line up with TRBD1. J lost 8 bases, V lost 5 bases, and 6 bases had no gene match. Germline CDR1 reads SGHVS; CDR2 reads FNYEAQ. CDR3 length: 14 residues. The CDR3 sequence: CASSDRGLREKLFF. The CDR3 DNA follows: TGTGCCAGCAGCGACAGGGGGTTGCGGGAAAAACTGTTTTTT.

This clonotype came up a few times. CDR3: CASSQVSDSGYTF. CDR3 nucleotides: TGTGCCAGCAGCCAAGTATCGGATTCTGGCTACACCTTC. The rearrangement links TRBV3-1 to TRBJ1-2; D call uncertain. With 1 base removed from V and 7 bases from J, the gap between germline ends came to 10 bases. Germline loops: CDR1 LGHDT, CDR2 YNNKEL (reference sequence). The CDR3 sequence is 13 residues long.